The 23 T cell receptor beta chains below all came from one sample that was sequenced in a study of blood T cell repertoires in COVID-19. The method was immunoSEQ multiplex PCR; TCRdb's version includes in-frame clones alone and lacks a portion of them. The table has about 110,000 clones, around 84% seen once. Sequences were obtained from peripheral blood. These receptors were taken from a man aged 40-50 years with acute or convalescent COVID-19.

This clone is a singleton in its sample. This chain connects TRBV4-2 to TRBJ2-7, with 11 bases lining up with TRBD1. V was clipped by 3 bases and J by 6 bases; unmatched bases: 10. The germline V gene encodes CDR1 LGHNA and CDR2 YNFKEQ. The CDR3 is 16 amino acids. The CDR3: CASSQGRGTGGSEQYF. The CDR3 DNA sequence: TGTGCCAGCAGCCAGGGACGGGGGACAGGGGGTTCCGAGCAGTACTTC.

The rearrangement uses TRBV5-5 and TRBJ2-3, with D maybe TRBD2 (7 bases). CDR1 SGHKS and CDR2 YYEKEE come from the germline V gene (reference sequence). CDR3 size: 14 residues. Trimming cost V 2 bases and J 6 bases, with 13 bases left between them. The CDR3: CASSFAGARDTQYF. The CDR3 region has the DNA TGTGCCAGCAGCTTCGCGGGGGCCAGGGATACGCAGTATTTT.

This clone was seen once. The chain combines TRBV18 with TRBJ1-2, with D tentatively TRBD1 (5 bases). The germline CDR1 and CDR2 sequences are KGHSH and LQKENI. This CDR3 is 13 amino acids long. V was trimmed by 2 bases and J by 3 bases, leaving 7 bases between them. CDR3 nucleotide sequence: TGTGCCAGCTCACCAGGGGCAGACTATGGCTACACCTTC. It is translated as CASSPGADYGYTF.

J is TRBJ1-1 and V is TRBV7-3; D might be TRBD1 (5 bases). Germline CDR1 reads SGHTA; CDR2 reads FQGTGA. Trimming took 2 bases from V and 1 from J, leaving 11 bases between them. The CDR3 is 15 amino acids. The CDR3 bases are TGTGCCAGCAGCTTATCCTCCGGGGGGAACACTGAAGCTTTCTTT. It is translated as CASSLSSGGNTEAFF.

This chain links TRBV2 with TRBJ2-5, with D possibly matching TRBD2 (5 bases). Germline V gene sequence: CDR1 SNHLY, CDR2 FYNNEI. The CDR3 sequence is 15 residues long. V lost 1 base to trimming and J lost 2 bases, with 11 bases between them. The CDR3, as DNA: TGTGCCAGCAGTGAAGGGGGAGTGAAACAAGAGACCCAGTACTTC. The encoded protein is CASSEGGVKQETQYF.

The CDR3 loop reads CASSDWSSTDTQYF. CDR3 bases: TGTGCCAGCAGCGACTGGTCGAGCACAGATACGCAGTATTTT. This chain links TRBV11-1 with TRBJ2-3; no reliable D call. The CDR3 is made up of 14 amino acids. V dropped 5 bases and J dropped 0 bases, with 9 bases sitting between them. CDR1 is SGHAT and CDR2 is FQDESV in the germline V gene (reference sequence).

The CDR3 protein is CASSMRQNTEAFF. CDR3 nucleotides: TGTGCCAGTAGTATGCGGCAGAACACTGAAGCTTTCTTT. The V call is TRBV19, the J call TRBJ1-1, with D unresolved. V lost 3 bases and J 1 base, leaving 6 bases between the germline ends. Germline values: CDR1 LNHDA, CDR2 SQIVND (reference sequence). The length of the CDR3 is 13 residues.

The chain links TRBV2 to TRBJ1-2; no clear D gene. Trimming removed 3 bases from V and 8 bases from J, with 13 bases in between. Per the germline V gene, CDR1 is SNHLY and CDR2 is FYNNEI. The CDR3 totals 13 residues. The CDR3 reads CASSDGGYGGYTF. The DNA for the CDR3 is TGTGCCAGCAGTGATGGAGGGTATGGGGGCTACACCTTC.

The chain links TRBV9 to TRBJ1-3, with a weak D call TRBD1 (6 bases). CDR1 is SGDLS, CDR2 YYNGEE, per germline. V was clipped by 5 bases and J by 3 bases, with 12 bases between them. The CDR3 is 14 residues long. The CDR3 coding sequence is TGTGCCAGCAGGGACAGCCCAGTTGGAAACACCATATATTTT. It yields the protein CASRDSPVGNTIYF. Full variable domain (missing parts from reference TRBV9 and TRBJ1-3): DSGVTQTPKHLITATGQRVTLRCSPRSGDLSVYWYQQSLDQGLQFLIQYYNGEERAKGNILERFSAQQFPDLHSELNLSSLELGDSALYFCASRDSPVGNTIYFGEGSWLTVV.

The chain couples TRBV6-2 or TRBV6-3 to TRBJ1-2; D call uncertain. V was shortened by 3 bases and J by 5 bases, with 10 bases between the two germline ends. CDR3 size: 13 residues. Germline V CDR1 and CDR2: MNHEY, SVGEGT. CDR3 DNA: TGTGCCAGCAGTTATGGAGGGTTTTATGGCTACACCTTC. This encodes CASSYGGFYGYTF.

This sequence joins TRBV4-1 and TRBJ1-4, with no clear D. V lost 3 bases to trimming and J lost 0 bases, with 8 bases between them. This CDR3 has 15 amino acids. Germline-derived CDR1 and CDR2 are MGHRA and YSYEKL. The CDR3 DNA reads as TGCGCCAGCAGCCATCTGCGTGCAACTAATGAAAAACTGTTTTTT. Translation gives CASSHLRATNEKLFF.

With respect to this clone: The identical CDR3 is also encoded by other nucleotide sequences in the sample. The chain joins TRBV18 to TRBJ1-6; 7 bases are a match to TRBD1. This CDR3 is built from 14 residues. After removal of 6 bases from V and 6 bases from J, the junction contained 5 bases not matched to a gene. From germline, CDR1 is KGHSH and CDR2 LQKENI. Here the CDR3 reads CASSLDRANSPLHF. CDR3 bases: TGTGCCAGCTCGCTCGACAGGGCTAATTCACCCCTCCACTTT.

The chain is built from TRBV28 and TRBJ2-4; D may be TRBD1 (6 bases). The CDR3 loop spans 14 amino acids. Trimming shortened V by 4 bases and J by 9 bases, and 16 bases separated the two germline ends. From germline, CDR1 is MDHEN and CDR2 SYDVKM. The CDR3 here is CASSSPGHLGIQYF. CDR3 nucleotides: TGTGCCAGCAGTTCCCCGGGACATCTTGGCATTCAGTACTTC. Combining the CDR3 with reference TRBV28 and TRBJ2-4 gives the whole variable domain DVKVTQSSRYLVKRTGEKVFLECVQDMDHENMFWYRQDPGLGLRLIYFSYDVKMKEKGDIPEGYSVSREKKERFSLILESASTNQTSMYLCASSSPGHLGIQYFGAGTRLSVL.

The V call is TRBV5-5, the J call TRBJ1-5; D perhaps matches TRBD1 (5 bases). Between the trimmed V and J ends, which lost 3 bases and 2 bases, there was a span of 12 bases. This CDR3 has 15 residues. Germline V lookup: CDR1 SGHKS, CDR2 YYEKEE (reference sequence). CDR3 protein: CASSYGTDRNQPQHF. The CDR3 nucleotides read TGTGCCAGCAGCTACGGGACTGACCGCAATCAGCCCCAGCATTTT.

This clone came up a few times. The rearrangement joins TRBV7-2 to TRBJ1-6, with D perhaps TRBD1 (6 bases). The germline V gene encodes CDR1 SGHTA and CDR2 FQGNSA. This CDR3 has 16 amino acids. The ends were cut back, 5 bases at V and 2 bases at J, with 13 bases in the middle. CDR3 sequence reads: CASSTYRVPYNSPLHF. The CDR3 DNA sequence: TGTGCCAGCAGCACCTACAGGGTCCCCTATAATTCACCCCTCCACTTT.

This chain links TRBV7-2 with TRBJ1-1; no clear D. The CDR3 spans 15 residues. Trimming removed 4 bases from V and 4 bases from J, with 16 bases in between. Germline CDR1 and CDR2: SGHTA and FQGNSA. The CDR3 reads CASSSQAGEGTEAFF. In nucleotides, the CDR3 is TGTGCCAGCAGCTCCCAGGCCGGGGAAGGCACTGAAGCTTTCTTT.

Only one count was recorded for this clone. The chain recombines TRBV2 with TRBJ1-2, with TRBD1 as a possible D gene (5 bases). From germline, CDR1 is SNHLY and CDR2 FYNNEI. The V and J ends lost 3 bases and 3 bases respectively, with 14 bases between them. The CDR3 extends over 15 amino acids. The CDR3 coding sequence is TGTGCCAGCAGTGACCCAGCGGGGGTGGACTATGGCTACACCTTC. This translates into CASSDPAGVDYGYTF.

The genes are TRBV7-2 and TRBJ2-1; 10 bases line up with TRBD2. Germline V gene sequence: CDR1 SGHTA, CDR2 FQGNSA. CDR3 size: 16 residues. V was clipped by 7 bases and J by 2 bases; unmatched bases: 8. For the CDR3, the DNA is TGTGCCAGCACCCTCGCCGGACTAGCGGCCTACAATGAGCAGTTCTTC. The encoded protein is CASTLAGLAAYNEQFF.

The gene calls are TRBV23-1 and TRBJ1-2; 7 positions agree with TRBD1. TRBV23-1 is filed as an ORF, its function uncertain. The J segment lost 10 bases and the V segment lost 1 base, leaving 6 bases of the junction unmatched. The CDR3 consists of 13 residues. CDR3 nucleotide sequence: TGCGCCAGCAGTCAATGGAAGACAGGGAACTACACCTTC. Its protein product is CASSQWKTGNYTF.

The V gene is TRBV5-1, the J gene TRBJ1-5, with 7 nucleotides matching TRBD1. Germline V gene data show CDR1 as SGHRS and CDR2 as YFSETQ. The V and J ends lost 4 bases and 5 bases, in that order; junction bases with no gene match: 6. The CDR3 is 14 amino acids. The CDR3 region has the DNA TGCGCCAGCAGCCAGGGGGGTCGAGATCAGCCCCAGCATTTT. This codes for CASSQGGRDQPQHF.

The chain employs TRBV28 and TRBJ1-4, with D perhaps matching TRBD1 (5 bases). The CDR3 spans 14 residues. Germline V gene data show CDR1 as MDHEN and CDR2 as SYDVKM. Between the trimmed V and J ends, which lost 3 bases and 10 bases, there was a span of 15 bases. The CDR3 sequence is CASSLGGPEGKLFF. CDR3 nucleotide sequence: TGTGCCAGCAGTTTGGGGGGTCCGGAAGGAAAACTGTTTTTT. Together with reference TRBV28 and TRBJ1-4, the CDR3 gives the full variable domain: DVKVTQSSRYLVKRTGEKVFLECVQDMDHENMFWYRQDPGLGLRLIYFSYDVKMKEKGDIPEGYSVSREKKERFSLILESASTNQTSMYLCASSLGGPEGKLFFGSGTQLSVL.

J is TRBJ2-1 and V is TRBV6-2 or TRBV6-3; the D is unclear. The V end lost 5 bases, the J end lost 1 base, and 9 bases lay between the germline ends. The CDR3 is 14 residues long. In germline, CDR1 is MNHEY, CDR2 SVGEGT. The CDR3 DNA sequence: TGTGCCAGCAGTCTCAGGAATTCCTACAATGAGCAGTTCTTC. Its translation: CASSLRNSYNEQFF.

This chain connects TRBV9 to TRBJ1-2; possible D gene TRBD1, 6 bases. CDR3 length equals 14 residues. Germline assignment: CDR1 SGDLS and CDR2 YYNGEE. Trimming removed 4 bases from V and 1 base from J, with 11 bases in between. CDR3: CASSMETGNYGYTF. CDR3 nucleotide sequence: TGTGCCAGCAGCATGGAGACAGGTAACTATGGCTACACCTTC.